This TCR beta chain was identified in a study of T cells in Graves' hyperthyroidism and ophthalmopathy. About the research overall: Peripheral blood was taken when the disease was first diagnosed, before any treatment began.

Concerning this clonotype itself: A junction end diverges from the germline sequence, so it may reflect a read error.

PBMCs were sourced from about 10 ml fresh peripheral blood. This CDR3 has 13 residues. The germline CDR1 and CDR2 sequences are DFQATT and SNEGSKA (reference sequence). There were TCR beta CDR3 regions amplified from RNA transcripts. The primer set for the first-round RT-PCR of the TCR CDR3 was HTBI. Using its own MiXCR run on the multiplex PCR reads, TCRdb lists one record per CDR3 protein. The table records around 340,000 distinct CDR3 sequences, 16% of them present only once. This chain uses TRBV20-1 with TRBJ2-4; 7 bases line up with TRBD1. The sample taken for sequencing was blood. The origin of this receptor is a man aged 25 to 45 with Graves' hyperthyroidism. CDR3 coding DNA: TGCAGTGCTAGAAAGGGGGCCAACAACATTCAGTACTTC. This gives the protein CSARKGANNIQYF.